Listed here are 10 T cell receptor beta chains from one sample, sequenced in a study of regulatory T cells in long-lasting Graves disease. Time point in this sample: persistent/refractory GD, antithyroid drugs over 5 years with positive TRAb. PBMCs provided the RNA from which the TCR library was made. Sequencing libraries for TCR beta were prepared with iRepertoire HTBI primers and Arm-PCR of CDR3 regions. TCRdb fed the multiplex PCR reads into MiXCR, producing one record per CDR3 protein. The sample holds more than 350,000 distinct CDR3 sequences, around 20% seen once. The sequenced sample was peripheral blood mononuclear cells (PBMCs), obtained when the disease was refractory, from a patient treated with antithyroid drugs. All receptors derive from a female donor with Graves disease.

This clonotype showed up just a few times. J is TRBJ1-5 and V is TRBV5-5; TRBD1 is a possible D gene (6 bases). V was shortened by 4 bases and J by 2 bases, with 10 bases between the two germline ends. The CDR3 runs 14 residues. Germline V gives CDR1 SGHKS, CDR2 YYEKEE (reference sequence). CDR3 amino acids: CASSTNRGNQPQHF. The CDR3 DNA reads TGTGCCAGCAGCACCAACAGGGGCAATCAGCCCCAGCATTTT.

This clonotype was picked up many times. This chain links TRBV28 with TRBJ2-7; TRBD1 matches 10 bases. The CDR3 contains 12 residues. With 10 bases clipped from V and 6 bases from J, the junction kept 6 bases outside the gene matches. Germline CDR1 MDHEN, CDR2 SYDVKM. The chain's CDR3 is CATRQGAGEQYF. The CDR3 bases are TGTGCCACCCGACAGGGGGCGGGCGAGCAGTACTTC.

A few counts support this clonotype. This rearrangement joins TRBV19 to TRBJ2-4, with 12 nucleotides matching TRBD2. The CDR3 totals 15 residues. Germline V gene lookup returns CDR1 LNHDA and CDR2 SQIVND (reference sequence). The ends lost 3 bases at V and 6 bases at J; junction bases unmatched: 3. CDR3 sequence reads: CASSIPTSGRNIQYF. The CDR3 DNA sequence: TGTGCCAGTAGTATCCCGACTAGCGGGAGAAACATTCAGTACTTC.

This clonotype was seen ten or more times. The chain couples TRBV28 to TRBJ1-6; 11 nucleotides align to TRBD1. The CDR3 has 13 residues. In germline, CDR1 is MDHEN, CDR2 SYDVKM. Trimming at V came to 4 bases and at J to 10 bases, leaving 0 bases not matched to a gene. The CDR3 DNA is TGTGCCAGCAGTTGGGACAGGGGGTCACCCCTCCACTTT. Translating gives CASSWDRGSPLHF.

This chain connects TRBV5-5 to TRBJ2-7, with unresolved D. The CDR3 totals 13 residues. V lost 2 bases, J lost 1 base, and 7 bases lay in between. CDR1 SGHKS and CDR2 YYEKEE come from the germline V gene (reference sequence). In nucleotides, the CDR3 is TGTGCCAGCAGCTTTTGGAGATCCTACGAGCAGTACTTC. It codes for CASSFWRSYEQYF. Using reference TRBV5-5 and TRBJ2-7 for the parts outside the CDR3, the full variable domain is DAGVTQSPTHLIKTRGQQVTLRCSPISGHKSVSWYQQVLGQGPQFIFQYYEKEERGRGNFPDRFSARQFPNYSSELNVNALLLGDSALYLCASSFWRSYEQYFGPGTRLTVT.

This clonotype was observed many times. For the CDR3, the DNA is TGTGCCATCAGTGCCCGACAGGGCAGCTCTGGGGCCAACGTCCTGACTTTC. Protein sequence: CAISARQGSSGANVLTF. The rearrangement uses TRBV10-3 and TRBJ2-6; the match to TRBD1 covers 7 bases. Germline V gene sequence: CDR1 ENHRY, CDR2 SYGVKD. The J segment lost 0 bases and the V segment lost 4 bases, leaving 6 bases of the junction unmatched. The CDR3 covers 17 residues.

In the case of this clonotype: One end of the junction fails to match germline, which may point to a read error. The chain combines TRBV30 with TRBJ1-4; tentative D call: TRBD1 (5 bases). The CDR3 consists of 15 residues. Germline V gene lookup returns CDR1 GTSNPN and CDR2 SVGIG (reference sequence). This CDR3 is CACSVQATTNEKLSF. As DNA, the CDR3 is TGTGCCTGCTCAGTACAGGCTACAACTAATGAAAAACTGTCTTTT.

This clonotype has more than one count but fewer than ten. This sequence joins TRBV3-1 and TRBJ1-4; a weak D match, TRBD1 (5 bases). From germline, CDR1 is LGHDT and CDR2 YNNKEL (reference sequence). This CDR3 has 17 residues. V lost 9 bases, J lost 6 bases, and 26 bases lay in between. CDR3 region: CASRGTYVFGMDEKLFF. The DNA of the CDR3 is TGTGCCAGTAGGGGCACCTACGTTTTCGGAATGGATGAAAAACTGTTTTTT.

This CDR3 reads CAWGPGTEAFF. The CDR3 nucleotides read TGTGCCTGGGGACCGGGCACTGAAGCTTTCTTT. This chain connects TRBV30 to TRBJ1-1; D unclear. In germline, CDR1 is GTSNPN, CDR2 SVGIG (reference sequence). V was cut by 5 bases and J by 4 bases, with 8 bases left in between. The CDR3 sequence is 11 residues long.

The rearrangement links TRBV5-5 to TRBJ1-1, with 12 bases identical to TRBD1. After removal of 2 bases from V and 2 bases from J, the junction contained 4 bases not matched to a gene. Germline V gene sequence: CDR1 SGHKS, CDR2 YYEKEE (reference sequence). This CDR3 is 16 amino acids long. The CDR3 spells CASSFPGTGGNTEAFF. CDR3 coding DNA: TGTGCCAGCAGCTTCCCCGGGACAGGGGGCAACACTGAAGCTTTCTTT.